Presented here are 10 T cell receptor beta chains from one specimen sequenced in a study of blood T cell repertoires in COVID-19. TCRdb's copy holds only in-frame clones and misses some; the assay was immunoSEQ multiplex PCR. The table records over 300,000 clones, 89% of them present only once. Sequenced: peripheral blood. These receptors were collected from a man aged 40-49 years with acute or convalescent COVID-19.

The chain links TRBV27 to TRBJ2-7; a weak D match, TRBD1 (6 bases). V lost 5 bases to trimming and J lost 10 bases, with 21 bases between them. This CDR3 spans 14 amino acids. Germline values: CDR1 MNHEY, CDR2 SMNVEV (reference sequence). Here the CDR3 reads CASSPFTTGTLQYF. The DNA for the CDR3 is TGTGCCAGCAGTCCCTTTACTACCGGGACATTACAGTACTTC.

The chain links TRBV11-2 to TRBJ1-1; no definite D call. The CDR3 loop spans 14 amino acids. Per the germline V gene, CDR1 is SGHAT and CDR2 is FQNNGV. Trimming took 0 bases from V and 0 from J, leaving 5 bases between them. CDR3 DNA: TGTGCCAGCAGCTTAGACGCGGTGAACACTGAAGCTTTCTTT. This translates into CASSLDAVNTEAFF.

The gene calls are TRBV2 and TRBJ2-3; D might be TRBD2 (6 bases). This CDR3 has 14 residues. CDR1 is SNHLY and CDR2 is FYNNEI in the germline V gene. Trimming cost V 6 bases and J 0 bases, with 10 bases left between them. This CDR3 is CASRGLSSTDTQYF. Written as DNA, the CDR3 is TGTGCCAGCAGGGGACTTTCAAGCACAGATACGCAGTATTTT.

For the CDR3, the DNA is TGTGCCAGTAGTATAGTAGGGGGTCAGCCCCAGCATTTT. Its protein product is CASSIVGGQPQHF. This sequence joins TRBV19 and TRBJ1-5, with TRBD1 as a possible D gene (6 bases). The CDR3 loop spans 13 amino acids. V lost 1 base and J lost 6, with 7 bases in between. Germline CDR1 is LNHDA and CDR2 is SQIVND (reference sequence).

The chain links TRBV6-2 or TRBV6-3 to TRBJ1-2; D not resolved. The CDR3 loop spans 14 amino acids. V was clipped by 2 bases and J by 7 bases, with 14 bases between them. Per the germline V gene, CDR1 is MNHEY and CDR2 is SVGEGT. CDR3 sequence: CASSYGQPVGGYTF. The CDR3 nucleotides are TGTGCCAGCAGTTACGGGCAGCCTGTTGGTGGCTACACCTTC.

The CDR3 region is CASSPTDRDRVAEQYF. CDR3 nucleotide sequence: TGCGCCAGCAGCCCGACCGACCGGGACAGGGTCGCCGAGCAGTACTTC. The rearrangement links TRBV4-3 to TRBJ2-7, with 9 bases aligning to TRBD1. Germline CDR1 LGHNA, CDR2 YSLEER. Trimming took 4 bases from V and 6 from J; bases not matched to a gene: 13. The CDR3 sequence is 16 residues long.

The rearrangement links TRBV7-3 to TRBJ1-2; unclear D gene. V lost 2 bases to trimming and J lost 8 bases, with 21 bases between them. CDR3 length: 16 residues. From germline, CDR1 is SGHTA and CDR2 FQGTGA. Here the CDR3 DNA reads TGTGCCAGCAGCTTATCCCTCCCGAGGGCACGTGGGGGCTACACCTTC. Its translation: CASSLSLPRARGGYTF.

This chain connects TRBV5-4 to TRBJ2-5; TRBD2 matches at 8 bases. This CDR3 contains 14 residues. The junction had 5 bases not matched to a gene; V was cut back by 2 bases and J by 5 bases. CDR1 SGHNT and CDR2 YYREEE come from the germline V gene (reference sequence). CDR3 region: CASSFRGGRETQYF. The CDR3, as DNA: TGTGCCAGCAGCTTCCGGGGGGGCAGGGAGACCCAGTACTTC. Variable domain in full (rest from reference TRBV5-4 and TRBJ2-5): ETGVTQSPTHLIKTRGQQVTLRCSSQSGHNTVSWYQQALGQGPQFIFQYYREEENGRGNFPPRFSGLQFPNYSSELNVNALELDDSALYLCASSFRGGRETQYFGPGTRLLVL.

The chain combines TRBV4-2 with TRBJ2-1; a possible D gene is TRBD2 (5 bases). The CDR3 totals 15 residues. In germline, CDR1 is LGHNA, CDR2 YNFKEQ. Deletions cut 3 bases from V and 7 bases from J, with 16 bases between. CDR3 coding DNA: TGTGCCAGCAGCCAGTATCAGCGCAGCGGTAATGAGCAGTTCTTC. Its protein product is CASSQYQRSGNEQFF.

This rearrangement joins TRBV29-1 to TRBJ2-5; unclear D gene. V gave up 7 bases and J gave up 2 bases, with 8 bases separating them. From germline, CDR1 is SQVTM and CDR2 ANQGSEA. The CDR3 has 11 residues. CDR3: CSDSRQETQYF. CDR3 sequence (DNA): TGCAGCGACAGCCGTCAAGAGACCCAGTACTTC.